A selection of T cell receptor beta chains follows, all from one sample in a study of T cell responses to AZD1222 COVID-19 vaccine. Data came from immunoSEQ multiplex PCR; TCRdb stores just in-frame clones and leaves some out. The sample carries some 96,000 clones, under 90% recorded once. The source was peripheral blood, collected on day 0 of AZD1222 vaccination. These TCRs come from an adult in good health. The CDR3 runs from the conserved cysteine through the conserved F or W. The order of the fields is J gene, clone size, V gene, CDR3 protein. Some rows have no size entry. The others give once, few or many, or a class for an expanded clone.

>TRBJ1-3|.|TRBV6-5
CASRRASSGNTIYF
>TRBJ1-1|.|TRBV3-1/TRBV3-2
CASSQPPSNTEAFF
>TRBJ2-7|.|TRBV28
CASSLGGSAYEQYF
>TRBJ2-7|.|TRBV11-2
CASSPGFSSYEQYF
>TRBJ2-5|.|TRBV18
CASSRYGQQQETQYF
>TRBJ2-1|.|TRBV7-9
CASSLYQLGGNEQFF
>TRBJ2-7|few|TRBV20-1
CSASVRDPYEQYF
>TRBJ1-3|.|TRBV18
CASSRGTEGNTIYF
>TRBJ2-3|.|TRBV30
CAWSRGDTQYF
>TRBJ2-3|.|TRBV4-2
CASSQLPPGQGSTDTQYF
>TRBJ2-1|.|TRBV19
CASRQRGGPNFFNEQFF
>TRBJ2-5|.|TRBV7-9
CASSPQAGEETQYF
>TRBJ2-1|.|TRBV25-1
CASSELRGQIYNEQFF
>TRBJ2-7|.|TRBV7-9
CASSSDRDRYEQYF
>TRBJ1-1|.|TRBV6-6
CASSYSGIEAFF
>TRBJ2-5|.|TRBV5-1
CASSSQETQYF
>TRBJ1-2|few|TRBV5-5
CASSSLQGQNPYNYGYTF
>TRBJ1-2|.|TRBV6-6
CASGYDYGYTF
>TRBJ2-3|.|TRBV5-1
CASSPQTASTDTQYF
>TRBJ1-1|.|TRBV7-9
CASGLIHTSAWTEAFF
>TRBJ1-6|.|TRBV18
CASSPGGRDSPLHF
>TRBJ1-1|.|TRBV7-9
CASSDRGANTEAFF
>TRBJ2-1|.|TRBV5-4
CASSSAGTGNDEQFF
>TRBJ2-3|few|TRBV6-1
CASSDLSGASTDTQYF
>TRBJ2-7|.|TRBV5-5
CASSYGLKTTYEQYF
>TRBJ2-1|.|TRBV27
CASSFLRAGGGDEQFF
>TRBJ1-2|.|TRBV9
CASSAPSDNYGYTF
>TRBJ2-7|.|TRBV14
CASRPFPGEQSYEQYF
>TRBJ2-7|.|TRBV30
CAWSVPALLSETAYEQYF
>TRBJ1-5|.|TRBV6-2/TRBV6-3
CASSYLTDSNQPQHF
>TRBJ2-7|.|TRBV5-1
CASSFLAGDYEQYF
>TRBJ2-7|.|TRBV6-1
CASSEGIEGHEQYF
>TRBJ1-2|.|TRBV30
CAWIRQDYGYTF
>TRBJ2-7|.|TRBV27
CASSLLGERPYEQYF
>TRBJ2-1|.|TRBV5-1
CASSRDAYNEQFF
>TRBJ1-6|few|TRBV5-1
CASSREDSSPLHF
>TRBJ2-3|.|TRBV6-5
CASSYGGDPSTDTQYF
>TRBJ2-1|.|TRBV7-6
CASSPTTSGGDEQFF
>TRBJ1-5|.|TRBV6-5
CASTRALPDNQPQHF
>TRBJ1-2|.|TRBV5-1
CASSSQFYGYTF
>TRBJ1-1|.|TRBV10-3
CAISPGHPITEAFF
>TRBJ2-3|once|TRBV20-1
CSASGLAVVGTDTQYF
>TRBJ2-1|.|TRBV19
CASKGGHFGVDEQFF
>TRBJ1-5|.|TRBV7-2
CASSLAGFRGANQPQHF
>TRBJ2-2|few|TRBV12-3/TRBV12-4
CASRGGGAGELFF
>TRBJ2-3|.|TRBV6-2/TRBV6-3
CASSYQGRGASTDTQYF
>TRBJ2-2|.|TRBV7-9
CASSPLRGELFF
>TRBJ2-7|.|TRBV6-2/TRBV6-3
CASSPGADHVYEQYF
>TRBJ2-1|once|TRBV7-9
CASSSRNGLAGGVGEQFF
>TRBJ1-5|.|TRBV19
CASSPGTPFNQPQHF
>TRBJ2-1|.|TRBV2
CASKGTISYNEQFF
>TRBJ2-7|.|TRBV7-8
CASLPEGGPYEQYF
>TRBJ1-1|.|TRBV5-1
CASSPPGSITEAFF
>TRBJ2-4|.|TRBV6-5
CASSRNEQGAQYF